This entry lists 23 T cell receptor beta chains sequenced from one sample in a study of OX40 agonist ivuxolimab in advanced cancers. Clones were sequenced by immunoSEQ multiplex PCR, and TCRdb holds only the in-frame ones, with some missing. The data contain 20,000 to 25,000 clones, over 60% of them singletons. The sequences come from CD4+ or CD8+ T cells sorted from blood, collected in a trial of the OX40 agonist ivuxolimab. Every receptor here comes from an adult with an advanced solid tumor such as melanoma, head and neck, liver or kidney cancer.

The rearrangement uses TRBV29-1 and TRBJ2-3, with D perhaps TRBD2 (5 bases). Trimming pared 0 bases from V and 2 bases from J, leaving 15 bases between. From germline, CDR1 is SQVTM and CDR2 ANQGSEA. The CDR3 is 16 amino acids. In DNA form, the CDR3 reads TGCAGCGTTGAAGACATCATCGGGGATAACACAGATACGCAGTATTTT. Its protein product is CSVEDIIGDNTDTQYF.

The chain joins TRBV27 to TRBJ1-6; maybe TRBD1 (6 bases). V was clipped by 3 bases and J by 7 bases, with 10 bases between them. The CDR3 is made up of 14 amino acids. In germline, CDR1 is MNHEY, CDR2 SMNVEV (reference sequence). The CDR3 DNA follows: TGTGCCAGCAGTTTTGCAGGGGTCAATTCACCCCTCCACTTT. It yields the protein CASSFAGVNSPLHF.

This clone was counted a single time. The chain recombines TRBV5-1 with TRBJ2-7, with D possibly being TRBD1 (5 bases). Germline CDR1 and CDR2: SGHRS and YFSETQ. This CDR3 contains 12 residues. The V end was cut by 2 bases, the J end by 6 bases, with 9 bases between. The CDR3: CASSFTGIEQYF. CDR3 nucleotides: TGCGCCAGCAGCTTCACAGGAATCGAGCAGTACTTC.

This clone came up once. V usage is TRBV2 and J usage is TRBJ1-6; possibly TRBD1 for D (6 bases). In germline, CDR1 is SNHLY, CDR2 FYNNEI. The CDR3 is made up of 16 amino acids. Trimming cost V 8 bases and J 0 bases, with 14 bases left between them. The CDR3 DNA follows: TGTGCCAGCCTCGGACAGCCGAGCTCCTATAATTCACCCCTCCACTTT. It codes for CASLGQPSSYNSPLHF.

This rearrangement joins TRBV5-1 to TRBJ2-5, with D possibly being TRBD2 (6 bases). The CDR3 is 16 residues long. Germline values: CDR1 SGHRS, CDR2 YFSETQ. Between the trimmed V and J ends, which lost 2 bases and 0 bases, there was a span of 14 bases. The CDR3: CASSLKNRDYQETQYF. CDR3 bases: TGCGCCAGCAGCTTAAAAAACCGGGACTACCAAGAGACCCAGTACTTC.

The chain carries TRBV5-6 and TRBJ1-5; 7 nucleotides line up with TRBD1. CDR3 length: 15 residues. CDR1 SGHDT and CDR2 YYEEEE come from the germline V gene. J lost 7 bases, V lost 1 base, and 8 bases had no gene match. The CDR3 reads CASSLQGGTRQPQHF. CDR3 nucleotides: TGTGCCAGCAGCTTGCAGGGGGGAACGAGGCAGCCCCAGCATTTT.

The V gene is TRBV7-8, the J gene TRBJ2-3; D is perhaps TRBD1 or TRBD2 (5 bases each). The CDR3 runs 16 residues. CDR1 is SGHVS and CDR2 is FQNEAQ in the germline V gene. The germline V and J ends were trimmed by 5 bases and 1 base, with 16 bases remaining between them. CDR3 bases: TGTGCCAGCAGCGCGATGCCGGGGCTTGGCACAGATACGCAGTATTTT. Translating gives CASSAMPGLGTDTQYF.

The rearrangement uses TRBV5-8 and TRBJ2-1, with TRBD1 matching over 8 bases. Trimming cost V 4 bases and J 2 bases; bases outside gene matches: 5. Germline V lookup: CDR1 SGHTS, CDR2 YDEGEE. The CDR3 totals 15 residues. CDR3: CASSTGQGAYNEQFF. CDR3 sequence (DNA): TGTGCCAGCAGCACCGGACAGGGCGCCTACAATGAGCAGTTCTTC.

This chain connects TRBV10-2 to TRBJ2-4, with D possibly TRBD1 on 6 matching bases. V dropped 4 bases and J dropped 3 bases, with 13 bases sitting between them. CDR1 and CDR2 (germline): WSHSY, SAAADI. The CDR3 contains 15 residues. In DNA, the CDR3 is TGCGCCAGCAGTGTGTTTCTGGACAGCAAAAACATTCAGTACTTC. Amino acid sequence: CASSVFLDSKNIQYF.

This chain uses TRBV2 with TRBJ2-3; D not certain. The CDR3 spans 13 residues. V lost 6 bases to trimming and J lost 3 bases, with 10 bases between them. CDR1 is SNHLY and CDR2 is FYNNEI in the germline V gene. The DNA for the CDR3 is TGTGCCAGCAGACTCGTACAGACAGATACGCAGTATTTT. It encodes CASRLVQTDTQYF.

This clone was seen just once. The chain combines TRBV4-1 with TRBJ2-7; possibly TRBD1 for D (5 bases). Between the trimmed V and J ends, which lost 2 bases and 7 bases, there was a span of 12 bases. CDR3 length: 13 residues. Germline CDR1 is MGHRA and CDR2 is YSYEKL. CDR3 region: CASSQFLHREQYF. The CDR3, as DNA: TGCGCCAGCAGCCAATTCTTACACAGGGAGCAGTACTTC.

The V call is TRBV4-3, the J call TRBJ2-7; D may be TRBD2 (6 bases). The ends were cut back, 0 bases at V and 2 bases at J, with 8 bases in the middle. This CDR3 is built from 14 residues. Germline CDR1 is LGHNA and CDR2 is YSLEER. The CDR3 reads CASSQEERAYEQYF. The DNA for the CDR3 is TGCGCCAGCAGCCAAGAGGAGCGGGCCTACGAGCAGTACTTC.

This clone has more than one count but fewer than ten. The chain carries TRBV29-1 and TRBJ2-1; TRBD2 agrees at 9 bases. Germline CDR1 is SQVTM and CDR2 is ANQGSEA. The CDR3 extends over 16 amino acids. V lost 3 bases to trimming and J lost 3 bases; unmatched junction nucleotides: 9. The CDR3 here is CSVDGTSPGDYNEQFF. DNA for the CDR3: TGCAGCGTTGACGGGACTAGCCCTGGGGACTACAATGAGCAGTTCTTC.

V is TRBV6-1 and J is TRBJ2-3; no clear D. Germline assignment: CDR1 MNHNS and CDR2 SASEGT. V lost 1 base to trimming and J lost 15 bases, with 20 bases between them. This CDR3 has 14 residues. This CDR3 is CASSEGGGRVVGYF. The CDR3 DNA follows: TGTGCCAGCAGTGAAGGGGGTGGACGGGTAGTAGGATATTTT.

The V call is TRBV19, the J call TRBJ1-5; D is undetermined. Germline V gene data show CDR1 as LNHDA and CDR2 as SQIVND (reference sequence). V was cut by 1 base and J by 0 bases, with 10 bases left in between. The CDR3 has 16 residues. The CDR3 loop is CASSIGALYSNQPQHF. CDR3 in DNA: TGTGCCAGTAGTATAGGGGCGTTATATAGCAATCAGCCCCAGCATTTT.

This sequence joins TRBV4-2 and TRBJ1-6, with D hard to call. Trimming cost V 0 bases and J 3 bases, with 12 bases left between them. CDR3 size: 17 residues. Germline V CDR1 and CDR2: LGHNA, YNFKEQ. CDR3 in DNA: TGTGCCAGCAGCCAAGATTCCCAAACTTACTATAATTCACCCCTCCACTTT. Translated, it gives CASSQDSQTYYNSPLHF.

This clone was observed a few times. The chain recombines TRBV25-1 with TRBJ2-2; TRBD1 is a possible D gene (5 bases). CDR1 and CDR2 from the germline V gene are MGHDK and SYGVNS. The CDR3 has 14 residues. V lost 2 bases and J 3 bases, leaving 7 bases between the germline ends. CDR3 in amino acids: CASSEQGYTGELFF. The CDR3 DNA sequence: TGTGCCAGCAGTGAACAGGGTTACACCGGGGAGCTGTTTTTT.

This clone counts as medium-sized. The gene calls are TRBV5-6 and TRBJ2-7; no reliable D call. The CDR3 spans 15 residues. CDR1 and CDR2 from the germline V gene are SGHDT and YYEEEE. V was clipped by 3 bases and J by 0 bases, with 13 bases between them. The CDR3 nucleotides read TGTGCCAGCAGCTCAGTTGCTGGAAGCTCCTACGAGCAGTACTTC. It yields the protein CASSSVAGSSYEQYF.

This clone was recorded a few times. This chain joins TRBV7-9 and TRBJ1-2, with D hard to call. V lost 3 bases, J lost 4 bases, and 12 bases lay in between. Per the germline V gene, CDR1 is SEHNR and CDR2 is FQNEAQ (reference sequence). The CDR3 totals 14 residues. CDR3 region: CASSLTPGRYGYTF. Here the CDR3 DNA reads TGTGCCAGCAGCTTGACGCCAGGCCGCTATGGCTACACCTTC.

Notes on this clone: The junction departs from the called germline gene at one end, perhaps through a read error. The same CDR3 arises from other DNA sequences in this sample as well. The rearrangement links TRBV9 to TRBJ1-1, with D unclear. Germline loops: CDR1 SGDLS, CDR2 YYNGEE. This CDR3 region has 14 residues. The CDR3 DNA reads as TGTGCCAGCAGCGTAGCTTACAGATTCACTGAAGCTTTCTTC. Its translation: CASSVAYRFTEAFF. Supplemented by reference TRBV9 and TRBJ1-1, the full variable domain reads DSGVTQTPKHLITATGQRVTLRCSPRSGDLSVYWYQQSLDQGLQFLIQYYNGEERAKGNILERFSAQQFPDLHSELNLSSLELGDSALYFCASSVAYRFTEAFFGQGTRLTVV.

The rearrangement joins TRBV4-3 to TRBJ2-2; a weak D match, TRBD1 (5 bases). This CDR3 contains 17 residues. From germline, CDR1 is LGHNA and CDR2 YSLEER. V lost 5 bases to trimming and J lost 1 base, with 17 bases between them. CDR3 bases: TGCGCCAGCAGCGATTCCCATGGTACAGGGAACACCGGGGAGCTGTTTTTT. This translates into CASSDSHGTGNTGELFF.

This chain connects TRBV5-6 to TRBJ2-1, with D possibly matching TRBD2 (6 bases). In germline, CDR1 is SGHDT, CDR2 YYEEEE. The CDR3 sequence is 16 residues long. V was clipped by 4 bases and J by 1 base, with 15 bases between them. Here the CDR3 reads CASSPSPGESYNEQFF. The CDR3 DNA reads as TGTGCCAGCAGCCCCAGTCCGGGGGAATCCTACAATGAGCAGTTCTTC.

V usage is TRBV4-1 and J usage is TRBJ2-5, with 7 positions matching TRBD2. The CDR3 runs to 14 residues. V gave up 2 bases and J gave up 5 bases; unmatched junction bases: 5. Germline assignment: CDR1 MGHRA and CDR2 YSYEKL. CDR3 sequence reads: CASSQFGGVETQYF. The CDR3 DNA follows: TGCGCCAGCAGCCAATTTGGGGGGGTGGAGACCCAGTACTTC.